These T cell receptor beta chains were read from a single sample in a study of T-cell reconstitution after alpha-beta-depleted transplantation in children. One entry per CDR3 protein results from TCRdb running MiXCR on the PCR reads. This repertoire shows over 550,000 distinct CDR3 sequences, about 10% found once; its top ten account for roughly 3.9%. This sample comprised PBMCs from the stem cell graft donor, obtained from the stem cell graft. Every receptor here comes from a human donor who donated a stem cell graft to a child with acute myeloid leukemia. CDR3s include the opening cysteine and the closing phenylalanine or tryptophan.

j_call v_call cdr3_aa
TRBJ2-3 TRBV28 CASSLSGTRSTDTQYF
TRBJ1-1 TRBV12-3/TRBV12-4 CASSLTGISTEAFF
TRBJ2-1 TRBV29-1 CSVDAWNNEQFF
TRBJ2-7 TRBV24-1 CATSDVQYRDPLGEQYF
TRBJ2-2 TRBV4-3 CASSQDLPPDTGELFF
TRBJ2-1 TRBV10-3 CAISESLTSGGNEQFF
TRBJ2-1 TRBV6-5 CASSYSSDLRNEQFF
TRBJ1-1 TRBV18 CASSPLSGSNTEAFF
TRBJ2-1 TRBV6-7 CASSYIGLAGRSRDEQFF
TRBJ1-1 TRBV6-2/TRBV6-3 CASSIPLRFDTEAFF
TRBJ2-7 TRBV28 CASSSPSSGSFYEQYF
TRBJ1-5 TRBV20-1 CSARVEGNQPQHF
TRBJ2-7 TRBV10-3 CAIRGVYEQYF
TRBJ2-7 TRBV20-1 CSASSQSLSYEQYF
TRBJ1-3 TRBV12-3/TRBV12-4 CASRSFSSSGNTIYF
TRBJ1-5 TRBV2 CASTQGVGPQHF
TRBJ2-5 TRBV27 CASSARTTETQYF
TRBJ2-4 TRBV5-1 CASSPYEAKNIQYF
TRBJ1-1 TRBV7-9 CASSLKGRGEAFF
NA TRBV7-2 CASTQSFSGRGETQFF
TRBJ1-5 TRBV5-1 CASSGGGVGQPQHF
TRBJ2-3 TRBV7-9 CASSRIRGGADTQYF
TRBJ2-6 TRBV18 CASSNRETGANVLTF
TRBJ2-3 TRBV20-1 CSASQLAGATDTQYF